One and the same sample provided the 19 T cell receptor beta chains below, sequenced in a study of cytomegalovirus exposure and HLA in healthy donors. The PCR made use of 60 Vbeta and 13 Jbeta primers. Assay used: immunoSEQ multiplex PCR; TCRdb lists only in-frame clones, some missing. This sample contains about 160,000 clones. What was sequenced was PBMCs. These receptors were taken from a woman aged 60 to 75 in good health and CMV-seronegative.

J is TRBJ2-7 and V is TRBV27, with D possibly TRBD2 on 6 matching bases. The CDR3 runs to 14 residues. Germline CDR1 is MNHEY and CDR2 is SMNVEV (reference sequence). Trimming took off 0 bases at V and 2 bases at J, with 8 bases between the two ends. The CDR3 sequence: CASSLSGGPYEQYF. As DNA, the CDR3 is TGTGCCAGCAGTTTATCGGGGGGACCCTACGAGCAGTACTTC.

The chain couples TRBV4-2 to TRBJ2-7; 12 bases are a match to TRBD2. Germline CDR1 is LGHNA and CDR2 is YNFKEQ. Germline trimming cut 1 base from V and 4 bases from J; bases unmatched to any gene: 5. The CDR3 loop spans 16 amino acids. CDR3 protein: CASSQGLAGDIYEQYF. DNA of the CDR3: TGTGCCAGCAGCCAAGGACTAGCGGGGGACATTTACGAGCAGTACTTC.

The chain is built from TRBV10-3 and TRBJ2-1, with TRBD2 matching 9 bases. Germline assignment: CDR1 ENHRY and CDR2 SYGVKD. Germline trimming cut 9 bases from V and 4 bases from J; bases unmatched to any gene: 7. The CDR3 contains 14 residues. Here the CDR3 DNA reads TGTGCCATGGCAGAGCTAGCGGGGTACAATGAGCAGTTCTTC. It specifies CAMAELAGYNEQFF.

J is TRBJ1-2 and V is TRBV4-1; 7 bases fit TRBD1. Per germline, CDR1 MGHRA and CDR2 YSYEKL. There are 14 residues in the CDR3. With 3 bases clipped from V and 4 bases from J, the junction kept 5 bases outside the gene matches. CDR3 amino acids: CASSQQTGPYGYTF. The CDR3 nucleotides read TGCGCCAGCAGCCAGCAGACAGGGCCCTATGGCTACACCTTC.

The chain has TRBV11-2 and TRBJ2-7, with D perhaps matching TRBD2 (6 bases). V was cut by 5 bases and J by 0 bases, with 14 bases left in between. The CDR3 runs to 15 residues. Germline-derived CDR1 and CDR2 are SGHAT and FQNNGV. CDR3 sequence reads: CASSHSGYSSYEQYF. The CDR3 DNA reads TGTGCCAGCAGCCACAGCGGGTACAGCTCCTACGAGCAGTACTTC.

This chain joins TRBV27 and TRBJ1-1, with TRBD1 matching 9 bases. The CDR3 length is 16 residues. Germline V gene lookup returns CDR1 MNHEY and CDR2 SMNVEV (reference sequence). The V and J ends lost 1 base and 4 bases, in that order; junction bases with no gene match: 7. The CDR3 is CASSLYQDRGVTEAFF. The CDR3, as DNA: TGTGCCAGCAGTTTATACCAGGACAGGGGCGTCACTGAAGCTTTCTTT.

This chain connects TRBV5-1 to TRBJ2-7; TRBD2 matches at 15 bases. Germline V CDR1 and CDR2: SGHRS, YFSETQ. Losses at the gene ends were 0 bases for V and 3 bases for J; bases not matched to a gene: 7. This CDR3 has 18 amino acids. CDR3 sequence: CASSLERGLAGGFYEQYF. The CDR3 DNA sequence: TGCGCCAGCAGCTTGGAAAGAGGACTAGCGGGAGGGTTCTACGAGCAGTACTTC.

V and J are TRBV6-5 and TRBJ1-5, with D perhaps matching TRBD1 (5 bases). CDR1 is MNHEY and CDR2 is SVGAGI in the germline V gene. Trimming shortened V by 6 bases and J by 7 bases, and 13 bases separated the two germline ends. This CDR3 comprises 13 residues. CDR3: CASRSGLGQPQHF. The CDR3 coding sequence is TGTGCCAGCAGATCGGGACTCGGGCAGCCCCAGCATTTT.

The rearrangement uses TRBV7-2 and TRBJ2-5; TRBD2 is a possible D gene (5 bases). Per the germline V gene, CDR1 is SGHTA and CDR2 is FQGNSA. This CDR3 region has 16 residues. V lost 4 bases and J lost 5, with 20 bases in between. CDR3 residues: CASSSPRTLVGETQYF. In nucleotides, the CDR3 is TGTGCCAGCAGCTCACCCCGGACTTTAGTCGGGGAGACCCAGTACTTC.

V gene TRBV2 combines with J gene TRBJ1-1; 11 bases match TRBD1. J was trimmed by 2 bases and V by 9 bases; bases with no gene match: 2. Germline CDR1 SNHLY, CDR2 FYNNEI. The CDR3 consists of 13 residues. The CDR3 reads CASRTGGNTEAFF. The CDR3 region has the DNA TGTGCCAGTCGGACAGGGGGCAACACTGAAGCTTTCTTT.

CDR3 coding DNA: TGTGCCAGCAGCTTCCTGTCGTTGGACAGATCCCAAGAGACCCAGTACTTC. It specifies CASSFLSLDRSQETQYF. The chain uses TRBV27 and TRBJ2-5; TRBD1 might be the D (6 bases). This CDR3 has 17 amino acids. The germline CDR1 and CDR2 sequences are MNHEY and SMNVEV (reference sequence). V dropped 6 bases and J dropped 1 base, with 21 bases sitting between them.

The chain links TRBV7-3 to TRBJ1-1; D is uncertain. The CDR3 extends over 18 amino acids. Trimming took off 0 bases at V and 1 base at J, with 18 bases between the two ends. Germline V lookup: CDR1 SGHTA, CDR2 FQGTGA. The CDR3 sequence is CASSLTASLFPPNTEAFF. For the CDR3, the DNA is TGTGCCAGCAGCTTAACAGCGTCACTCTTCCCACCGAACACTGAAGCTTTCTTT.

In DNA form, the CDR3 reads TGCGCCAGCAGCCCCCGGGGCGGGGCGGGCACCGGGGAGCTGTTTTTT. Encoded protein: CASSPRGGAGTGELFF. This chain links TRBV4-1 with TRBJ2-2; D possibly corresponds to TRBD2 (6 bases). Germline CDR1 is MGHRA and CDR2 is YSYEKL. The CDR3 is 16 residues long. Trimming shortened V by 4 bases and J by 4 bases, and 16 bases separated the two germline ends.

J is TRBJ2-1 and V is TRBV19; 10 nucleotides match TRBD2. Trimming removed 5 bases from V and 5 bases from J; junction bases left unmatched: 9. The V gene's germline CDR1 is LNHDA and CDR2 SQIVND (reference sequence). This CDR3 contains 16 residues. CDR3 DNA sequence: TGTGCCAGTAGTCCCCTGGGGACTAGCGTCCACAATGAGCAGTTCTTC. Translation: CASSPLGTSVHNEQFF. The whole variable domain, filled in from reference TRBV19 and TRBJ2-1, reads DGGITQSPKYLFRKEGQNVTLSCEQNLNHDAMYWYRQDPGQGLRLIYYSQIVNDFQKGDIAEGYSVSREKKESFPLTVTSAQKNPTAFYLCASSPLGTSVHNEQFFGPGTRLTVL.

The chain is built from TRBV4-2 and TRBJ2-5; 12 positions agree with TRBD2. Germline V gene data show CDR1 as LGHNA and CDR2 as YNFKEQ. This CDR3 has 16 amino acids. Trimming at V came to 2 bases and at J to 4 bases, leaving 5 bases not matched to a gene. CDR3 bases: TGTGCCAGCAGCCAAAGACTAGCGGGAGATGGAGAGACCCAGTACTTC. Protein product: CASSQRLAGDGETQYF.

The chain links TRBV2 to TRBJ1-2; D is possibly TRBD1 (6 bases). V shed 6 bases and J shed 6 bases, with 23 bases lying between them. This CDR3 has 16 residues. Germline V gene lookup returns CDR1 SNHLY and CDR2 FYNNEI. The CDR3 DNA reads TGTGCCAGCAGATCCCCGGGCCTCCGGGACATCGATGGCTACACCTTC. This encodes CASRSPGLRDIDGYTF.

The chain links TRBV7-6 to TRBJ2-5; 7 bases match TRBD2. After removal of 5 bases from V and 5 bases from J, the junction contained 5 bases not matched to a gene. CDR1 SGHVS and CDR2 FNYEAQ come from the germline V gene. The CDR3 runs 13 residues. The CDR3 bases are TGTGCCAGCAGCGTCCCTAGCGGTGAGACCCAGTACTTC. It codes for CASSVPSGETQYF.

The chain recombines TRBV19 with TRBJ2-5; maybe TRBD2 (6 bases). The DNA matches TRBJ2-7 better at its end, which makes the J call doubtful. The germline CDR1 and CDR2 sequences are LNHDA and SQIVND (reference sequence). This CDR3 contains 15 residues. This chain's CDR3 is CASSIGGVPSYEQYF. The CDR3 region has the DNA TGTGCCAGTAGTATAGGCGGGGTACCCTCCTACGAGCAGTACTTC.

The rearrangement links TRBV7-9 to TRBJ1-4; D unclear. Germline V gene sequence: CDR1 SEHNR, CDR2 FQNEAQ (reference sequence). Trimming left V 0 bases short and J 7 bases short, with 3 bases between. The CDR3 covers 12 residues. Written as DNA, the CDR3 is TGTGCCAGCAGCTTAGCCCGTGAAAAACTGTTTTTT. Amino acid sequence: CASSLAREKLFF.